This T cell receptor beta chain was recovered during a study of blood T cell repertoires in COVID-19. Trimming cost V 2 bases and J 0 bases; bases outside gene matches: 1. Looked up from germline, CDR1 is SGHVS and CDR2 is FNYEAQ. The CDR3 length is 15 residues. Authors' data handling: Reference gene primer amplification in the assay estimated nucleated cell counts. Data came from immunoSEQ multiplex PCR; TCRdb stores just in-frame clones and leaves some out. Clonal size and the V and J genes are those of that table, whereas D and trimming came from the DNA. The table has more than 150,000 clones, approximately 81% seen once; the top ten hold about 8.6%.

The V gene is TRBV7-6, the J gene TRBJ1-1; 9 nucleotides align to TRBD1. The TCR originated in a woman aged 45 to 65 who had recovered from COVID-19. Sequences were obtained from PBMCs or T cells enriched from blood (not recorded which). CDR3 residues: CASSLRTGVNTEAFF. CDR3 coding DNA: TGTGCCAGCAGCTTAAGGACAGGGGTGAACACTGAAGCTTTCTTT.